This entry concerns a single T cell receptor beta chain. Antigen specificity is unknown. This sample was included in a study of T cells in Graves' hyperthyroidism and ophthalmopathy. Study-wide results and limits: Ophthalmopathy was distinguished from stable hyperthyroidism by 13 V-J signatures. Blood shared most expanded thyroid clonotypes above 0.001.

RNA transcripts provided the source from which TCR beta CDR3 regions were amplified. Carried out on the TCR CDR3, a first-round RT-PCR used the HTBI primer set. TCRdb passed the multiplex PCR reads through MiXCR, listing each CDR3 protein once. The sample consists of approximately 610,000 distinct CDR3 sequences, around 15% of them appearing once. The CDR3 covers 16 residues. Germline loops: CDR1 MNHEY, CDR2 SVGEGT. V lost 7 bases and J lost 3; bases outside the gene matches: 7. This receptor was identified in a woman aged 18-29 years with Graves' hyperthyroidism. Sequencing was carried out using blood. The chain links TRBV6-2 or TRBV6-3 to TRBJ2-3; 13 bases map to TRBD2. The CDR3 DNA sequence: TGTGCCAGCACCCCCCGGGGACTAGCGGGGACAGATACGCAGTATTTT. It specifies CASTPRGLAGTDTQYF.